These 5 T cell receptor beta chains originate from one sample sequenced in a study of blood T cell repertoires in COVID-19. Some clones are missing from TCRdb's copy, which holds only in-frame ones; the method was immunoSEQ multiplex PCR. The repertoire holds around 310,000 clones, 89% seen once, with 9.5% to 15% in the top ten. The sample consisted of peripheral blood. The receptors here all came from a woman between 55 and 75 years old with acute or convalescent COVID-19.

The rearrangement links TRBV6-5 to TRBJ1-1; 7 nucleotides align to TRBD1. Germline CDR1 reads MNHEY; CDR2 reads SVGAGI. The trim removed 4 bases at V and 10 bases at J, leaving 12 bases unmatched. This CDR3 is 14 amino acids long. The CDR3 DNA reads TGTGCCAGCAGTTCCACCATTCGACAGGGTGCAGCTTTCTTT. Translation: CASSSTIRQGAAFF.

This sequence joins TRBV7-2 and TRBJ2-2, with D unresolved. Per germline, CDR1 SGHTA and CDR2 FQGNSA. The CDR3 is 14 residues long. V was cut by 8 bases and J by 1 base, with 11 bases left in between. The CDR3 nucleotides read TGTGCCAGCGGTTCACTATTGAACACCGGGGAGCTGTTTTTT. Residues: CASGSLLNTGELFF.

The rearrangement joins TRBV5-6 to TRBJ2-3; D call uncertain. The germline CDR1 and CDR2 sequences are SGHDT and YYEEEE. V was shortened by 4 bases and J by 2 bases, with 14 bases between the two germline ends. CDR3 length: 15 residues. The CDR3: CASSLDHSPTDTQYF. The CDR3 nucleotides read TGTGCCAGCAGCCTAGACCATAGTCCCACAGATACGCAGTATTTT.

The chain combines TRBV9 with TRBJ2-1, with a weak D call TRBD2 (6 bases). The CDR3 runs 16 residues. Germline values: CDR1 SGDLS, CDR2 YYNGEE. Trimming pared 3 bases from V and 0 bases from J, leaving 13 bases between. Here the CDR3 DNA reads TGTGCCAGCAGCGCCCATAGCGGAACCTCCTACAATGAGCAGTTCTTC. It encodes CASSAHSGTSYNEQFF.

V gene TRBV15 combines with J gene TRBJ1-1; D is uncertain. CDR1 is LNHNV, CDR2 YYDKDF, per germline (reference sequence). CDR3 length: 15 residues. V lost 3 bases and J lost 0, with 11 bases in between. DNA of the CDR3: TGTGCCACCAGCAGTCCCCGGGGTCTGAACACTGAAGCTTTCTTT. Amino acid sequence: CATSSPRGLNTEAFF.